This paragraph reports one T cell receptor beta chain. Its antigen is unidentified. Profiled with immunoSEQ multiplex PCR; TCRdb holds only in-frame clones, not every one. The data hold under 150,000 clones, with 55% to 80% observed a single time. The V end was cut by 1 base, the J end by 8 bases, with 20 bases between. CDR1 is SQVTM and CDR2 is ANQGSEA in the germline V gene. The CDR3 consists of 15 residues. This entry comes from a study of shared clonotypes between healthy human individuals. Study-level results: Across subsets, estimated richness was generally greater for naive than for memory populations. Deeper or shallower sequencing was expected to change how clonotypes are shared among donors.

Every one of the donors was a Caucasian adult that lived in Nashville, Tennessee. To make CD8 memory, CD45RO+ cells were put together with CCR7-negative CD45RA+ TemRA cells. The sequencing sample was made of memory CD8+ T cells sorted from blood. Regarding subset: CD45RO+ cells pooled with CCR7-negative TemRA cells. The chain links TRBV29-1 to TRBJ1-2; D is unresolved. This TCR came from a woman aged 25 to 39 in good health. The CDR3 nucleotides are TGCAGCGTTGAAGGTATCGACGCAGGCCGCGCGGGCTACACCTTC. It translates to CSVEGIDAGRAGYTF.